This T cell receptor beta chain came from a study of OX40 agonist ivuxolimab in advanced cancers. Study context: Administration of intravenous ivuxolimab to patients occurred every 2 weeks at 0.01 to 10 mg/kg. Whole-study results and caveats: Within 6 weeks, CD4+ and CD8+ blood T cells expanded clonally at 0.1 to 3.0 mg/kg.

CDR1 and CDR2 from the germline V gene are LNHDA and SQIVND (reference sequence). Deletions cut 2 bases from V and 8 bases from J, with 19 bases between. CDR3 length equals 16 residues. To note about this clone: Its antigen is not known.

The protocol was immunoSEQ multiplex PCR, while the TCRdb copy is restricted to in-frame clones and leaves out a portion. The sample lists 8,500 to 14,000 clones, roughly 82% seen once, with 8% to 13% in the top ten. The rearrangement joins TRBV19 to TRBJ2-1; D gene unclear. The TCR comes from an adult with an advanced solid tumor such as melanoma, head and neck, liver or kidney cancer. Sequencing was performed on CD4+ or CD8+ T cells sorted from blood, taken in a trial of the OX40 agonist ivuxolimab. CDR3 DNA: TGTGCCAGTAGTATACAGGCGCCACCCGTGGCCGATGAGCAGTTCTTC. It translates to CASSIQAPPVADEQFF.